The 8 T cell receptor beta chains in this list originate from one sample, sequenced in a study of blood T cells in healthy people across ages. A sample-barcoded 5' primer and a J-beta primer mix were used in a second PCR of about 7 to 12 cycles. MiXCR, applied by TCRdb to the 5' RACE reads, yields one record per CDR3 protein. This sample has some 800,000 distinct CDR3 sequences, with 40% to 50% found just once. Sequenced: blood. Every receptor here comes from a man aged 55 to 70 in good health.

The chain links TRBV20-1 to TRBJ1-2; D might be TRBD1 (5 bases). This CDR3 region has 13 residues. Germline lookup yields CDR1 DFQATT and CDR2 SNEGSKA (reference sequence). Trimming stripped 3 bases from V and 3 bases from J, with 11 bases between. The CDR3 DNA follows: TGCAGTGCTAGGAGGGGAGAGGACTATGGCTACACCTTC. This translates into CSARRGEDYGYTF.

The gene calls are TRBV12-5 and TRBJ2-3, with 8 bases aligning to TRBD2. The CDR3 is made up of 19 amino acids. Germline lookup yields CDR1 LGHNT and CDR2 FRNRAP. Trimming took 0 bases from V and 0 from J; bases not matched to a gene: 11. The CDR3 loop is CASGLVRRGVNSSTDTQYF. DNA for the CDR3: TGTGCTAGTGGTTTGGTAAGGCGGGGGGTGAACTCTAGCACAGATACGCAGTATTTT.

This chain links TRBV20-1 with TRBJ2-7; D possibly corresponds to TRBD2 (6 bases). Germline CDR1 is DFQATT and CDR2 is SNEGSKA (reference sequence). This CDR3 comprises 14 residues. V was pared by 4 bases and J by 0 bases, with 13 bases between. The CDR3 loop reads CSATQGGGSYEQYF. The CDR3 bases are TGCAGTGCTACTCAGGGAGGAGGCTCCTACGAGCAGTACTTC.

This clonotype was detected many times. The chain recombines TRBV7-2 with TRBJ2-1; possible D gene TRBD2, 6 bases. V lost 4 bases, J lost 4 bases, and 14 bases lay in between. CDR1 is SGHTA and CDR2 is FQGNSA in the germline V gene. This CDR3 has 15 residues. The CDR3 sequence is CASSSGLPEYNEQFF. CDR3 bases: TGTGCCAGCAGCTCGGGACTTCCGGAATACAATGAGCAGTTCTTC.

The chain employs TRBV7-9 and TRBJ2-7; D not certain. The germline CDR1 and CDR2 sequences are SEHNR and FQNEAQ (reference sequence). CDR3 length: 15 amino acids. Deletions cut 1 base from V and 6 bases from J, with 16 bases between. CDR3 sequence (DNA): TGTGCCAGCAGCTTAGAGGGCGTAGCCCGCTCCGAGCAGTACTTC. Amino acids: CASSLEGVARSEQYF.

This clonotype was observed a few times. The V gene is TRBV25-1, the J gene TRBJ1-1, with D tentatively TRBD1 (5 bases). Germline lookup yields CDR1 MGHDK and CDR2 SYGVNS. The CDR3 is 13 residues long. The V gene lost 5 bases and the J gene lost 5 bases, with 12 bases spanning the gap. The CDR3 spells CASSKQARTEAFF. In DNA, the CDR3 is TGTGCCAGCAGTAAACAGGCTAGGACTGAAGCTTTCTTT.

This clonotype was detected ten times or more. Possible read error: a much larger clone is one base away. The J gene is TRBJ2-5, the V gene TRBV27; 9 positions match TRBD2. The CDR3 length is 16 residues. Per the germline V gene, CDR1 is MNHEY and CDR2 is SMNVEV (reference sequence). J was trimmed by 11 bases and V by 2 bases; bases with no gene match: 15. In DNA form, the CDR3 reads TGTGCCAGCAGTTTAGAAATCAGGACGGTAGCGGGGGAGCAGTACTTC. Its translation: CASSLEIRTVAGEQYF.

This clonotype was detected a few times. This chain uses TRBV7-2 with TRBJ1-6, with D perhaps matching TRBD1 (5 bases). This CDR3 comprises 15 residues. Trimming removed 5 bases from V and 7 bases from J, with 15 bases in between. Germline CDR1 SGHTA, CDR2 FQGNSA. CDR3 sequence: CASSPGAGINSPLHF. CDR3 bases: TGTGCCAGCAGCCCCGGCGCAGGGATCAATTCACCCCTCCACTTT.